Presented here are 28 T cell receptor beta chains from one specimen sequenced in a study of regulatory T cells in long-lasting Graves disease. Sequencing libraries for TCR beta were prepared with iRepertoire HTBI primers and Arm-PCR of CDR3 regions. MiXCR, applied by TCRdb to the multiplex PCR reads, yields one record per CDR3 protein. Of 500,000 to 700,000 distinct CDR3 sequences in the sample, about 16% were seen once. Time point meaning: newly diagnosed GD, antithyroid drugs for less than 3 months. The authors made the TCR library using RNA they extracted from PBMCs. The same specimen was also included in a second study, on T cells in Graves' hyperthyroidism and ophthalmopathy.

This specimen was peripheral blood mononuclear cells (PBMCs), taken at new diagnosis, from a patient treated with antithyroid drugs. The receptor set was obtained from a young woman with Graves disease.

This clonotype has a handful of counts. The chain combines TRBV20-1 with TRBJ2-7, with TRBD2 as a possible D gene (5 bases). The CDR3 has 13 amino acids. Germline V gene lookup returns CDR1 DFQATT and CDR2 SNEGSKA (reference sequence). The ends were cut back, 3 bases at V and 3 bases at J, with 12 bases in the middle. This CDR3 is CSASLPGSYEQYF. Written as DNA, the CDR3 is TGCAGTGCTAGTCTACCGGGAAGCTACGAGCAGTACTTC.

In its sample, this clonotype was seen many times. This chain uses TRBV12-3 or TRBV12-4 with TRBJ2-7; D is perhaps TRBD1 (5 bases). Trimming removed 3 bases at V and 3 bases at J, with 12 bases between. The CDR3 has 14 amino acids. The DNA of the CDR3 is TGTGCCAGCAGTTTTATGGCAGGGAACTACGAGCAGTACTTC. It is translated as CASSFMAGNYEQYF.

At least ten counts were recorded for this clonotype. The chain joins TRBV27 to TRBJ2-7; possible D gene TRBD2, 5 bases. CDR3 length equals 13 residues. Germline lookup yields CDR1 MNHEY and CDR2 SMNVEV (reference sequence). With 0 bases removed from V and 6 bases from J, the gap between germline ends came to 9 bases. CDR3 coding DNA: TGTGCCAGCAGTTTATCAAGAGGGCTCGAGCAGTACTTC. It encodes CASSLSRGLEQYF.

The J gene is TRBJ2-3, the V gene TRBV11-2; D unresolved. The CDR3 loop spans 15 amino acids. Between the trimmed V and J ends, which lost 5 bases and 2 bases, there was a span of 14 bases. In germline, CDR1 is SGHAT, CDR2 FQNNGV. The chain's CDR3 is CASSPGGLDTDTQYF. CDR3 nucleotide sequence: TGTGCCAGCAGCCCGGGCGGTCTAGACACAGATACGCAGTATTTT.

Points on this clonotype: The missing conserved phenylalanine or tryptophan at the end of this CDR3 makes a read error likely. The V call is TRBV29-1, the J call TRBJ1-1; D remains ambiguous. This CDR3 spans 11 amino acids. Looked up from germline, CDR1 is SQVTM and CDR2 is ANQGSEA. Trimming left V 4 bases short and J 0 bases short, with 3 bases between. CDR3 DNA: TGCAGCGTTGTGGTGAACACTGAAGCTTTCCTT. Encoded protein: CSVVVNTEAFL.

This clonotype was observed at least ten times. This chain links TRBV12-3 or TRBV12-4 with TRBJ2-7, with 8 bases aligning to TRBD1. This CDR3 has 17 residues. The junction had 11 bases not matched to a gene; V was cut back by 3 bases and J by 1 base. The CDR3 protein is CASSLGGGTGQSYEQYF. The CDR3 DNA follows: TGTGCCAGCAGTTTGGGGGGCGGGACAGGCCAATCCTACGAGCAGTACTTC.

Points on this clonotype: A read error may be the cause here, since a much bigger clone is one base away. The gene calls are TRBV7-9 and TRBJ2-7, with unresolved D. CDR1 is SEHNR, CDR2 FQNEAQ, per germline (reference sequence). V was shortened by 0 bases and J by 2 bases, with 8 bases between the two germline ends. This CDR3 region has 14 residues. The CDR3 here is CASSLAIRTYEQYF. DNA for the CDR3: TGTGCCAGCAGCTTAGCGATTAGAACCTACGAGCAGTACTTC.

This clonotype was picked up a small number of times. The chain uses TRBV2 and TRBJ1-6, with D perhaps TRBD1 (6 bases). Trimming removed 2 bases from V and 8 bases from J, with 19 bases in between. This CDR3 region has 17 residues. The germline V gene encodes CDR1 SNHLY and CDR2 FYNNEI. The CDR3 sequence: CASSERSGGLIDSPLHF. The CDR3 DNA follows: TGTGCCAGCAGTGAAAGGTCGGGGGGCTTGATTGATTCACCCCTCCACTTT.

This clonotype occurred a few times. The chain links TRBV20-1 to TRBJ2-7; D gene uncertain. There are 11 residues in the CDR3. Trimming shortened V by 2 bases and J by 6 bases, and 8 bases separated the two germline ends. The germline V gene encodes CDR1 DFQATT and CDR2 SNEGSKA (reference sequence). CDR3 residues: CSARPVLEQYF. CDR3 nucleotides: TGCAGTGCTAGACCAGTACTCGAGCAGTACTTC.

The CDR3 loop is CASSYGGLAQYF. CDR3 DNA: TGTGCCAGCAGTTACGGAGGGTTGGCGCAGTATTTT. The V gene is TRBV6-9, the J gene TRBJ2-3, with D possibly TRBD2 on 6 matching bases. Germline-derived CDR1 and CDR2 are MNHGY and SVAAGI. This CDR3 comprises 12 residues. Trimming removed 3 bases at V and 10 bases at J, with 11 bases between.

This clonotype was recorded at least ten times. The chain recombines TRBV2 with TRBJ2-1, with 9 bases that match TRBD2. After removal of 7 bases from V and 2 bases from J, the junction contained 6 bases not matched to a gene. The CDR3 is 15 residues long. Germline V gene sequence: CDR1 SNHLY, CDR2 FYNNEI. Written as DNA, the CDR3 is TGTGCCAGCATGGCAGCGGGAGGACCCTACAATGAGCAGTTCTTC. This encodes CASMAAGGPYNEQFF. Full variable domain (outside the CDR3, taken from reference TRBV2 and TRBJ2-1): EPEVTQTPSHQVTQMGQEVILRCVPISNHLYFYWYRQILGQKVEFLVSFYNNEISEKSEIFDDQFSVERPDGSNFTLKIRSTKLEDSAMYFCASMAAGGPYNEQFFGPGTRLTVL.

There are many counts of this clonotype. The CDR3 sequence is CASSSSGSADTQYF. The CDR3 region has the DNA TGCGCCAGCAGCTCCAGCGGGAGTGCAGATACGCAGTATTTT. This chain connects TRBV5-1 to TRBJ2-3; 8 bases are a match to TRBD2. Germline values: CDR1 SGHRS, CDR2 YFSETQ. This CDR3 spans 14 amino acids. With V trimmed by 3 bases and J by 4 bases, 4 bases remained unmatched. The complete variable domain, with remaining parts taken from reference TRBV5-1 and TRBJ2-3, reads KAGVTQTPRYLIKTRGQQVTLSCSPISGHRSVSWYQQTPGQGLQFLFEYFSETQRNKGNFPGRFSGRQFSNSRSEMNVSTLELGDSALYLCASSSSGSADTQYFGPGTRLTVL.

This clonotype was observed a handful of times. The CDR3 coding sequence is TGCGCCAGCAGCCTCGGAATGAGGAGGGGGGACACCTCCTACGAGCAGTACTTC. Protein sequence: CASSLGMRRGDTSYEQYF. The rearrangement uses TRBV5-1 and TRBJ2-7; D is possibly TRBD1 or TRBD2 (6 bases each). Germline assignment: CDR1 SGHRS and CDR2 YFSETQ. The CDR3 is 18 residues long. The ends were cut back, 4 bases at V and 0 bases at J, with 23 bases in the middle.

This clonotype appeared once. Since a much larger clone is just one base distant, this may be a read error. The chain carries TRBV7-8 and TRBJ2-3; 12 bases match TRBD2. The CDR3 consists of 17 residues. CDR1 and CDR2 from the germline V gene are SGHVS and FQNEAQ. V shed 5 bases, J shed 5 bases, and the junction held 11 bases outside the gene matches. The CDR3 DNA sequence: TGTGCCAGCAGCCCGAGACTAGCGGGAGTGGAGGTAGATACGCAGTATTTT. Its protein product is CASSPRLAGVEVDTQYF.

The V gene is TRBV11-2, the J gene TRBJ2-7; 7 bases line up with TRBD2. CDR3 size: 14 residues. The junction had 1 base not matched to a gene; V was cut back by 0 bases and J by 2 bases. CDR1 is SGHAT, CDR2 FQNNGV, per germline. The DNA of the CDR3 is TGTGCCAGCAGCTTAGAGGGACTAACCTACGAGCAGTACTTC. Translation: CASSLEGLTYEQYF.

As regards this clonotype: A clone one base away is much larger, so this may be a read error. J is TRBJ1-4 and V is TRBV2; a weak D match, TRBD1 (5 bases). This CDR3 comprises 13 residues. Germline V gene lookup returns CDR1 SNHLY and CDR2 FYNNEI. As DNA, the CDR3 is TGTGCCAACAGTGTAGAGGACACGGGAAAACTGTTTTTT. It is translated as CANSVEDTGKLFF.

This clonotype has more than one count but fewer than ten. The rearrangement links TRBV6-1 to TRBJ2-5, with 7 bases lining up with TRBD2. Germline CDR1 reads MNHNS; CDR2 reads SASEGT. Trimming took 7 bases from V and 0 from J; bases not matched to a gene: 8. This CDR3 spans 15 amino acids. Written as DNA, the CDR3 is TGTGCCAGCATTGGTGCTAGCGGTTACCAAGAGACCCAGTACTTC. Translating gives CASIGASGYQETQYF.

The V gene is TRBV9, the J gene TRBJ2-1, with D perhaps given as TRBD1 or TRBD2 (6 bases each). The CDR3 runs 16 residues. Germline assignment: CDR1 SGDLS and CDR2 YYNGEE. V lost 0 bases to trimming and J lost 0 bases, with 10 bases between them. The CDR3 nucleotides read TGTGCCAGCAGCGTAGAAGGGGGGTTCTCCTACAATGAGCAGTTCTTC. It encodes CASSVEGGFSYNEQFF.

The CDR3 sequence: CANTRTALSSGELFF. CDR3 nucleotide sequence: TGCGCCAACACCCGGACAGCCTTATCCAGCGGGGAGCTGTTTTTT. The chain recombines TRBV5-1 with TRBJ2-2; a weak D match, TRBD1 (6 bases). This CDR3 spans 15 amino acids. V was trimmed by 9 bases and J by 7 bases, leaving 22 bases between them. Germline CDR1 reads SGHRS; CDR2 reads YFSETQ.

The chain couples TRBV2 to TRBJ1-4, with 9 bases lining up with TRBD1. The germline gives CDR1 SNHLY, CDR2 FYNNEI. The CDR3 runs to 15 residues. V lost 8 bases to trimming and J lost 5 bases; unmatched junction nucleotides: 9. DNA of the CDR3: TGTGCCAGCCTCCGTATGGGGACAGGGAATGAAAAACTGTTTTTT. Protein: CASLRMGTGNEKLFF.

The V gene is TRBV5-4, the J gene TRBJ2-5, with D perhaps TRBD1 (5 bases). The germline CDR1 and CDR2 sequences are SGHNT and YYREEE (reference sequence). Trimming pared 4 bases from V and 1 base from J, leaving 11 bases between. The CDR3 contains 14 residues. In nucleotides, the CDR3 is TGTGCCAGCAGCCCAGGGTCGACCCAAGAGACCCAGTACTTC. This sequence encodes CASSPGSTQETQYF.

The J gene is TRBJ2-3, the V gene TRBV2; D possibly matches TRBD1 or TRBD2 (5 bases each). The germline gives CDR1 SNHLY, CDR2 FYNNEI. The V end lost 1 base, the J end lost 6 bases, and 5 bases lay between the germline ends. The CDR3 extends over 12 amino acids. CDR3: CASSEGGDTQYF. In DNA form, the CDR3 reads TGTGCCAGCAGTGAAGGGGGGGATACGCAGTATTTT.

The sample holds many counts of this clonotype. The V call is TRBV5-1, the J call TRBJ2-7, with 12 bases aligning to TRBD2. Per germline, CDR1 SGHRS and CDR2 YFSETQ. After removal of 0 bases from V and 7 bases from J, the junction contained 20 bases not matched to a gene. This CDR3 comprises 20 residues. The CDR3 is CASSLAEGQTSGRPLGEQYF. The CDR3 region has the DNA TGCGCCAGCAGCTTGGCCGAAGGGCAAACTAGCGGGAGGCCGCTGGGGGAGCAGTACTTC. Together with reference TRBV5-1 and TRBJ2-7, the CDR3 gives the full variable domain: KAGVTQTPRYLIKTRGQQVTLSCSPISGHRSVSWYQQTPGQGLQFLFEYFSETQRNKGNFPGRFSGRQFSNSRSEMNVSTLELGDSALYLCASSLAEGQTSGRPLGEQYFGPGTRLTVT.

The chain couples TRBV28 to TRBJ2-5; D is possibly TRBD1 or TRBD2 (7 bases each). The V gene's germline CDR1 is MDHEN and CDR2 SYDVKM. This CDR3 has 15 residues. Trimming shortened V by 7 bases and J by 4 bases, and 19 bases separated the two germline ends. The CDR3, as DNA: TGTGCCAGCACCCTCGAACAGGGGAGGGCAGAGACCCAGTACTTC. Its translation: CASTLEQGRAETQYF.

This clonotype was recorded many times. The chain couples TRBV11-2 to TRBJ1-6; 8 bases are a match to TRBD1. CDR1 and CDR2 (germline): SGHAT, FQNNGV. The J segment lost 9 bases and the V segment lost 1 base, leaving 5 bases of the junction unmatched. The CDR3 is 15 residues long. The CDR3 bases are TGTGCCAGCAGCTTAGGAGGACAGGGATCTTCACCCCTCCACTTT. This translates into CASSLGGQGSSPLHF.

V gene TRBV6-2 or TRBV6-3 combines with J gene TRBJ2-1, with D hard to call. This CDR3 is built from 12 residues. V was clipped by 2 bases and J by 10 bases, with 9 bases between them. Germline values: CDR1 MNHEY, CDR2 SVGEGT. DNA of the CDR3: TGTGCCAGCAGTTACCCGGATAGGGAGCAGTTCTTC. Protein: CASSYPDREQFF.

This clonotype has more than one count but fewer than ten. The rearrangement links TRBV19 to TRBJ2-1; 8 bases map to TRBD2. Per germline, CDR1 LNHDA and CDR2 SQIVND (reference sequence). V was clipped by 6 bases and J by 3 bases; unmatched bases: 7. This CDR3 has 15 residues. The CDR3 DNA is TGTGCCAGTAGCCTAGCGGGCACCAACTACAATGAGCAGTTCTTC. Its protein is CASSLAGTNYNEQFF.

V is TRBV20-1 and J is TRBJ2-2; 12 nucleotides agree with TRBD2. CDR1 DFQATT and CDR2 SNEGSKA come from the germline V gene (reference sequence). The trim removed 0 bases at V and 6 bases at J, leaving 8 bases unmatched. The CDR3 is made up of 17 amino acids. The CDR3 DNA reads TGCAGTGCTAGAGATGGCCTAGCGGGAGGGTTCTCCGGGGAGCTGTTTTTT. Protein sequence: CSARDGLAGGFSGELFF.